Given below is one TCR beta chain in context. Its antigen is as yet unknown. PCR or immunohistochemistry showed mismatch repair deficiency in every enrolled patient. This entry comes from a study of PD-1 blockade in mismatch repair-deficient tumors. Background on the study: Patients had over ten mismatch repair-deficient cancer types and were previously treated and progressing.

Produced via immunoSEQ multiplex PCR; TCRdb's table is partial and in-frame only. This table holds over 75,000 clones, 81% found once. Findings of the study overall: After pembrolizumab, tumor-resident clones rose rapidly, then generally contracted before radiologic responses.

V was pared by 4 bases and J by 2 bases, with 8 bases of the junction left unmatched. The CDR3 spans 16 residues. The germline V gene encodes CDR1 SNHLY and CDR2 FYNNEI. This receptor was taken from an adult with mismatch repair-deficient cancer. The chain is built from TRBV2 and TRBJ1-5, with 7 bases fitting TRBD1. This specimen consisted of peripheral blood, obtained 12 weeks after starting pembrolizumab. This CDR3 reads CASSGMRTGGNQPQHF. CDR3 DNA: TGTGCCAGCAGTGGGATGAGGACAGGAGGCAATCAGCCCCAGCATTTT.